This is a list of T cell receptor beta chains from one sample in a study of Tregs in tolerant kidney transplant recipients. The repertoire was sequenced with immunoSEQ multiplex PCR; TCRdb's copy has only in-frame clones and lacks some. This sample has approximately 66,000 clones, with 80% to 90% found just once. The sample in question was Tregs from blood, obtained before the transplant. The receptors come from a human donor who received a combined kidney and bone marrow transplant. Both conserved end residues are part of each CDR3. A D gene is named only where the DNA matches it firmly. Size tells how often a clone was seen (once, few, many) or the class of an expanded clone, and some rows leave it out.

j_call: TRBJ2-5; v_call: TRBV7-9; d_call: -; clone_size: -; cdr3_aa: CASSFGFGGGVQETQYF; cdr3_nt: TGTGCCAGCAGCTTCGGGTTTGGGGGAGGCGTCCAAGAGACCCAGTACTTC
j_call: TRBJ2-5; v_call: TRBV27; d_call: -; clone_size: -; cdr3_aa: CASSLSPGWAQYF; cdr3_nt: TGTGCCAGCAGTTTATCCCCGGGCTGGGCCCAGTACTTC
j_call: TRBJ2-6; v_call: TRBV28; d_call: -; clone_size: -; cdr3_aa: CASRSDFSGANVLTF; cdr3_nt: TGTGCCAGCAGGTCAGATTTCTCTGGGGCCAACGTCCTGACTTTC
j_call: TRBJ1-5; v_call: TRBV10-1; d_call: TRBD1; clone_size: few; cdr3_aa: CASSGQGIDQPQHF; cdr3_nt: TGCGCCAGCAGCGGACAGGGTATCGATCAGCCCCAGCATTTT
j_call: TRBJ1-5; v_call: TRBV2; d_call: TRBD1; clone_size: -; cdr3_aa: CASREGQGQGQPQHF; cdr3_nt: TGTGCCAGCAGGGAAGGACAGGGCCAAGGTCAGCCCCAGCATTTT
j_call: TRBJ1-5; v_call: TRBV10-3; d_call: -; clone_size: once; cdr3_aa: CAISVGLSNQPQHF; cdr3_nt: TGTGCCATCAGTGTCGGACTGAGCAATCAGCCCCAGCATTTT
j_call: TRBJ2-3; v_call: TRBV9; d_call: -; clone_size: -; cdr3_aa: CASSVDVDGTDTQYF; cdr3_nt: TGTGCCAGCAGCGTAGATGTCGATGGCACAGATACGCAGTATTTT
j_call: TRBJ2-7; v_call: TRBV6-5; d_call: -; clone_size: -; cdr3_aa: CASRRGPTPRDEQYF; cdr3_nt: TGTGCCAGCAGGAGGGGACCCACACCTCGCGACGAGCAGTACTTC
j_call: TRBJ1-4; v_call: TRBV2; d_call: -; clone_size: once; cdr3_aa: CASSEAGGRGEKLFF; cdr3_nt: TGTGCCAGCAGTGAAGCCGGAGGCCGCGGGGAAAAACTGTTTTTT
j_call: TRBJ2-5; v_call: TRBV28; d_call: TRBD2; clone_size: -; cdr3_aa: CASTPTGSGGLEQYF; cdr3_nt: TGTGCCAGCACCCCCACAGGTAGCGGGGGCCTTGAGCAGTACTTC
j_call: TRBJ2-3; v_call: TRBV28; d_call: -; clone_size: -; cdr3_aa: CASRPRGLDTQYF; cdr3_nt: TGTGCCAGCAGGCCCAGGGGCCTGGATACGCAGTATTTT
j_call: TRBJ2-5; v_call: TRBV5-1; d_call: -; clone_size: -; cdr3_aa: CASSRRGGRETQYF; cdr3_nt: TGCGCCAGCAGCCGGAGGGGGGGCAGAGAGACCCAGTACTTC
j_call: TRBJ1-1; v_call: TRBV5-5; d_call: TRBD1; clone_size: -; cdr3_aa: CASSGQVNTEAFF; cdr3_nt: TGTGCCAGCAGCGGACAGGTGAACACTGAAGCTTTCTTT
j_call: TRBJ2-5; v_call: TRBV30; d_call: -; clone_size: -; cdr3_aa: CARSPRGQETQYF; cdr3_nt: TGTGCAAGATCACCGAGGGGCCAAGAGACCCAGTACTTC
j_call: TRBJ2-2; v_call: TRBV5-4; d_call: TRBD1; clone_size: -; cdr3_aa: CASSLGQGINTGELFF; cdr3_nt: TGTGCCAGCAGCTTGGGACAGGGGATAAACACCGGGGAGCTGTTTTTT
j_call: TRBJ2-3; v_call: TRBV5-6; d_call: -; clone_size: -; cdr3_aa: CASSRIGGGPSDTQYF; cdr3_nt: TGTGCCAGCAGCCGTATAGGGGGAGGGCCATCAGATACGCAGTATTTT
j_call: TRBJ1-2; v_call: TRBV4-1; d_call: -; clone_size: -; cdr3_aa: CASSQDRGGRSGYTF; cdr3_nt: TGCGCCAGCAGCCAAGATAGGGGGGGGCGAAGTGGCTACACCTTC
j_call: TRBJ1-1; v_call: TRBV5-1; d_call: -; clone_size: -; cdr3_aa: CASSQMDRNTEAFF; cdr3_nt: TGCGCCAGCAGCCAGATGGACCGGAACACTGAAGCTTTCTTT
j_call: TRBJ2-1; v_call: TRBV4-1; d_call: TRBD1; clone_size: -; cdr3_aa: CASSQEGTGARYEQFF; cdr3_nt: TGCGCCAGCAGCCAAGAGGGGACAGGGGCGCGTTATGAGCAGTTCTTC
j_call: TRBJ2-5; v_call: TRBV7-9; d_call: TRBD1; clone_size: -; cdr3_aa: CASSFGTGTTQYF; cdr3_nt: TGTGCCAGCAGCTTTGGGACAGGGACGACCCAGTACTTC
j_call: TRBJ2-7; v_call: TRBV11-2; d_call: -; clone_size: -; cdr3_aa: CASSPETGRNEQYF; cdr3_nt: TGTGCCAGCAGCCCAGAGACGGGGAGGAACGAGCAGTACTTC
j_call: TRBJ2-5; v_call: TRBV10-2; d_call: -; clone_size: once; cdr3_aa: CASGVGLVETQYF; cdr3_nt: TGCGCCAGCGGGGTTGGGCTAGTGGAGACCCAGTACTTC
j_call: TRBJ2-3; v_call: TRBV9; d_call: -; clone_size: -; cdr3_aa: CASMGQGTQYF; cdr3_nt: TGTGCCAGCATGGGGCAGGGTACGCAGTATTTT
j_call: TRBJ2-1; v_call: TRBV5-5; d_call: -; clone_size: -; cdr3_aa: CASSLDILNEQFF; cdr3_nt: TGTGCCAGCAGCTTGGATATCCTCAATGAGCAGTTCTTC
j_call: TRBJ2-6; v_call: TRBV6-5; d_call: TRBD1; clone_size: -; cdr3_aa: CASKRGLGANVLTF; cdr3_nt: TGTGCCAGCAAGAGGGGGCTTGGGGCCAACGTCCTGACTTTC
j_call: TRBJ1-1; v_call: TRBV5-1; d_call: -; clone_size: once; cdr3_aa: CASYGNPGTEAFF; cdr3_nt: TGCGCCAGCTATGGAAACCCGGGCACTGAAGCTTTCTTT
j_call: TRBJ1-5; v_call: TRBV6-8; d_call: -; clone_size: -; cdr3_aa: CASSKGPHNQPQHF; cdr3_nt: TGTGCCAGCAGTAAAGGGCCCCATAATCAGCCCCAGCATTTT
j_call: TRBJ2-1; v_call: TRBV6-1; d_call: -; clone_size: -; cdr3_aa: CASSGLTGLSYNEQFF; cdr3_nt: TGTGCCAGCAGTGGTTTAACAGGGCTCTCCTACAATGAGCAGTTCTTC
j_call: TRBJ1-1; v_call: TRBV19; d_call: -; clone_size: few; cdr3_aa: CASSINRDTEAFF; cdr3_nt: TGTGCCAGTAGTATCAATAGGGACACTGAAGCTTTCTTT
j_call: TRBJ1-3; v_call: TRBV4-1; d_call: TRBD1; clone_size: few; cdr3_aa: CASSQVGTVGNTIYF; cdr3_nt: TGCGCCAGCAGCCAAGTCGGGACAGTAGGAAACACCATATATTTT
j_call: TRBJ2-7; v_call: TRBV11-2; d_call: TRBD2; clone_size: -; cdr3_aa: CASSFAGGEQYF; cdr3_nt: TGTGCCAGCAGCTTCGCGGGAGGCGAGCAGTACTTC
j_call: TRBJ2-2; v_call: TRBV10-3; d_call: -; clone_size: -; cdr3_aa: CATAPMRSGELFF; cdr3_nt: TGTGCCACCGCTCCCATGCGGAGCGGGGAGCTGTTTTTT
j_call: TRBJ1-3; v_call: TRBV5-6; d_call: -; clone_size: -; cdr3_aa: CASSLGLVGNTIYF; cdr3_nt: TGTGCCAGCAGCTTGGGACTAGTTGGAAACACCATATATTTT
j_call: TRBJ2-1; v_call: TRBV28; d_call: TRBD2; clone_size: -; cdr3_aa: CASSLGTSGRNEQFF; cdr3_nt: TGTGCCAGCAGCCTAGGGACTAGCGGGAGAAATGAGCAGTTCTTC
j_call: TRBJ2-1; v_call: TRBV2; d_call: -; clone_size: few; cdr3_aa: CASTQGQRQFF; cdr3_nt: TGTGCCAGCACCCAAGGACAGAGGCAGTTCTTC
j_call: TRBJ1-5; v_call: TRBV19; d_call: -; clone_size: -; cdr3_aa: CASSIATGTSQPQHF; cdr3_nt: TGTGCCAGTAGTATAGCGACCGGGACAAGCCAGCCCCAGCATTTT
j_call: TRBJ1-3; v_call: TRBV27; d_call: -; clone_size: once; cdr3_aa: CASKGFGSGNTIYF; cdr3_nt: TGTGCCAGCAAGGGGTTTGGCTCTGGAAACACCATATATTTT
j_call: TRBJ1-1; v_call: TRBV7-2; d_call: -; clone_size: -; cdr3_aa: CASKGGGNTEAFF; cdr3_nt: TGTGCCAGCAAGGGGGGTGGAAACACTGAAGCTTTCTTT
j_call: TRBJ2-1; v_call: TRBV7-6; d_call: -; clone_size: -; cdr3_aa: CASSFPVEAGYRPPYNEQFF; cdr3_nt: TGTGCCAGCAGCTTTCCGGTTGAGGCAGGGTATCGGCCCCCCTACAATGAGCAGTTCTTC
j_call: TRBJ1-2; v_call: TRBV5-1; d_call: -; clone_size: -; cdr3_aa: CASSLQATGPYGYTF; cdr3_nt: TGCGCCAGCAGCTTGCAGGCAACCGGCCCTTATGGCTACACCTTC
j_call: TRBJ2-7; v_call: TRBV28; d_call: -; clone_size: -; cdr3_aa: CASSPGTASYEQYF; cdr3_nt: TGTGCCAGCAGTCCAGGGACGGCCTCTTACGAGCAGTACTTC
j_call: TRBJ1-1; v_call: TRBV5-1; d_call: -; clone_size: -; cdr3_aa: CASSFNPQVGTEAFF; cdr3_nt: TGCGCCAGCAGCTTCAACCCGCAGGTGGGAACTGAAGCTTTCTTT
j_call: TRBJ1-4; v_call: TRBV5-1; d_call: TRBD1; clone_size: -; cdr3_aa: CASSWGTATNEKLFF; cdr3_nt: TGCGCCAGCAGCTGGGGGACAGCAACTAATGAAAAACTGTTTTTT
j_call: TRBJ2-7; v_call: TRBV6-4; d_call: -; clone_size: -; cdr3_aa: CASLSDHEQYF; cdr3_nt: TGTGCCAGCCTCAGTGACCACGAGCAGTACTTC
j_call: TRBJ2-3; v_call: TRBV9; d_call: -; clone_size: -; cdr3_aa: CASSVFSGTDTQYF; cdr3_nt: TGTGCCAGCAGCGTATTTAGCGGCACAGATACGCAGTATTTT
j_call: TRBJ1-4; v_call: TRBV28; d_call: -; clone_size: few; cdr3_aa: CASMIIGGLKEKLFF; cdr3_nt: TGTGCCAGCATGATTATCGGGGGGCTGAAGGAAAAACTGTTTTTT
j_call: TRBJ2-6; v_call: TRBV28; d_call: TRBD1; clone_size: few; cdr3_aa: CATEDRGNNVLTF; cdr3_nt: TGTGCCACCGAGGACAGGGGAAACAACGTCCTGACTTTC